The T cell receptor beta chain described here comes from a study of T cells of healthy individuals. TCRdb ran MiXCR on the 5' RACE reads and lists one entry per CDR3 protein. The sample consists of 85,000 to 100,000 distinct CDR3 sequences, approximately 15% of them appearing once. V trimming: 4 bases; J trimming: 5 bases; junction bases outside the gene matches: 2. Germline CDR1 and CDR2: LGHDT and YNNKEL (reference sequence). The CDR3 spans 13 residues. This clonotype appeared many times. This sequence joins TRBV3-1 and TRBJ2-1; TRBD1 agrees at 7 bases. The clonotype originates from a human donor in good health. CDR3 sequence (DNA): TGTGCCAGCAGCCGACAGGGCCACAATGAGCAGTTCTTC. Encoded protein: CASSRQGHNEQFF.